The 10 T cell receptor beta chains in this list originate from one sample, sequenced in a study of blood T cell repertoires in COVID-19. Clones were read by immunoSEQ multiplex PCR, and TCRdb kept only the in-frame ones, dropping some. The repertoire holds tens of thousands of clones, roughly 89% seen once, with approximately 17% in the top ten. The sequencing input was peripheral blood. The receptors derive from a man between 65 and 79 years old with active COVID-19.

The rearrangement uses TRBV3-1 (or the pseudogene TRBV3-2) and TRBJ1-2; possibly TRBD1 for D (6 bases). Trimming removed 2 bases at V and 1 base at J, with 8 bases between. The CDR3 is 14 residues long. Germline CDR1 is LGHDT and CDR2 is YNNKEL (reference sequence). The CDR3 DNA reads TGTGCCAGCAGCCAAACGGACAGTAACTATGGCTACACCTTC. As protein: CASSQTDSNYGYTF.

The V gene is TRBV28, the J gene TRBJ2-2, with TRBD1 as a possible D gene (5 bases). CDR1 and CDR2 (germline): MDHEN, SYDVKM. V lost 11 bases to trimming and J lost 5 bases, with 12 bases between them. The CDR3 spans 12 residues. This CDR3 is CASPPGTGELFF. CDR3 nucleotides: TGTGCCTCCCCCCCAGGGACCGGGGAGCTGTTTTTT.

This chain connects TRBV6-6 to TRBJ1-2; a weak D match, TRBD1 (5 bases). Germline V lookup: CDR1 MNHNY, CDR2 SVGAGI (reference sequence). This CDR3 region has 13 residues. The V and J ends lost 7 bases and 8 bases respectively, with 17 bases between them. For the CDR3, the DNA is TGTGCCAGCACCCTATCGGGGGTCCTCGGCTACACCTTC. This codes for CASTLSGVLGYTF.

The chain carries TRBV12-5 and TRBJ2-1, with D uncertain. The CDR3 is 11 residues long. CDR1 and CDR2 from the germline V gene are LGHNT and FRNRAP. Trimming stripped 6 bases from V and 5 bases from J, with 5 bases between. CDR3 nucleotides: TGTGCTAGTGGAATCAACAATGAGCAGTTCTTC. This encodes CASGINNEQFF. Filled out from reference TRBV12-5 and TRBJ2-1, the complete variable domain reads DARVTQTPRHKVTEMGQEVTMRCQPILGHNTVFWYRQTMMQGLELLAYFRNRAPLDDSGMPKDRFSAEMPDATLATLKIQPSEPRDSAVYFCASGINNEQFFGPGTRLTVL.

This chain uses TRBV12-3 or TRBV12-4 with TRBJ2-5; D is uncertain. The CDR3 is 13 amino acids. Trimming pared 1 base from V and 4 bases from J, leaving 7 bases between. The CDR3 bases are TGTGCCAGCAGTTTAGTGTTAGTAGAGACCCAGTACTTC. It codes for CASSLVLVETQYF.

V is TRBV5-4 and J is TRBJ2-1; 8 bases map to TRBD2. The junction had 3 bases not matched to a gene; V was cut back by 1 base and J by 0 bases. Germline V gives CDR1 SGHNT, CDR2 YYREEE (reference sequence). The CDR3 runs to 16 residues. CDR3 amino acids: CASSLPAGGSYNEQFF. The CDR3 DNA sequence: TGTGCCAGCAGCTTGCCGGCGGGAGGCTCCTACAATGAGCAGTTCTTC.

The rearrangement links TRBV18 to TRBJ1-5; D is perhaps TRBD1 (5 bases). V was shortened by 4 bases and J by 7 bases, with 14 bases between the two germline ends. This CDR3 region has 14 residues. Germline V CDR1 and CDR2: KGHSH, LQKENI. The CDR3 nucleotides read TGTGCCAGCTCACAGGCTAGGGGAAGACAGCCCCAGCATTTT. It is translated as CASSQARGRQPQHF.

The V gene is TRBV9, the J gene TRBJ2-7; D may be TRBD1 (6 bases). Deletions cut 0 bases from V and 3 bases from J, with 13 bases between. The CDR3 runs to 15 residues. The germline CDR1 and CDR2 sequences are SGDLS and YYNGEE. The CDR3 loop reads CASSVDMGRGYEQYF. DNA for the CDR3: TGTGCCAGCAGCGTAGATATGGGCAGGGGCTACGAGCAGTACTTC.

This chain's CDR3 is CASSDTTAFTGELFF. Here the CDR3 DNA reads TGCGCCAGCAGTGACACGACAGCGTTCACCGGGGAGCTGTTTTTT. V is TRBV10-1 and J is TRBJ2-2, with TRBD1 as a possible D gene (5 bases). The V gene's germline CDR1 is WNHNN and CDR2 SYGVQD (reference sequence). This CDR3 contains 15 residues. Trimming removed 3 bases from V and 4 bases from J, with 12 bases in between.

This rearrangement joins TRBV4-1 to TRBJ2-3; D might be TRBD1 (6 bases). V lost 3 bases and J 0 bases, leaving 13 bases between the germline ends. Per germline, CDR1 MGHRA and CDR2 YSYEKL. This CDR3 region has 16 residues. CDR3 region: CASSQSRDTSTDTQYF. In DNA, the CDR3 is TGCGCCAGCAGCCAGAGCCGGGACACTAGCACAGATACGCAGTATTTT.